This record covers a single T cell receptor beta chain. The data are from a study of memory CD4+ T cells and cytomegalovirus serostatus. Measured with immunoSEQ multiplex PCR; TCRdb has only the in-frame clones, and not every one. Here the sample spans 50,000 to 75,000 clones, around four fifths being singletons. Single viable CD3+CD4+CD8-CD45RO+ cells were sorted as the memory CD4+ T cells. Germline CDR1 SGHNT, CDR2 YYREEE (reference sequence). V lost 0 bases to trimming and J lost 7 bases, with 14 bases between them. The CDR3 runs to 14 residues. This chain links TRBV5-4 with TRBJ2-7; D is unresolved. The clonotype originates from an adult in good health and CMV-seronegative. What was sequenced was memory CD4+ T cells from blood. The CDR3 loop reads CASSLVSTAGEQYF. Written as DNA, the CDR3 is TGTGCCAGCAGCTTGGTCAGCACGGCTGGGGAGCAGTACTTC.